This T cell receptor beta chain was captured by sequencing in a study of T cell responses to AZD1222 COVID-19 vaccine. General observations from the study: No repertoire was sampled before or during the peak T cell response, only after it. An increase in Spike-specific TCR breadth and depth was observed after two AZD1222 doses.

In the case of this clone: No antigen is known for it.

The data were produced by immunoSEQ multiplex PCR, yet TCRdb's version contains in-frame clones alone and is incomplete. The sample includes approximately 99,000 clones, 87% of them seen just once. This specimen was peripheral blood, taken on day 0 of AZD1222 vaccination. The sequence came from an adult in good health.

In DNA form, the CDR3 reads TGTGCCAGCAGCTTAAGAGGGGGCAATCAGCCCCAGCATTTT. Its protein product is CASSLRGGNQPQHF. This chain connects TRBV7-2 to TRBJ1-5; a weak D match, TRBD1 (5 bases). Trimming pared 2 bases from V and 2 bases from J, leaving 7 bases between. Germline CDR1 SGHTA, CDR2 FQGNSA. The CDR3 length is 14 residues. Drawing the rest from reference TRBV7-2 and TRBJ1-5, the complete variable domain is GAGVSQSPSNKVTEKGKDVELRCDPISGHTALYWYRQSLGQGLEFLIYFQGNSAPDKSGLPSDRFSAERTGGSVSTLTIQRTQQEDSAVYLCASSLRGGNQPQHFGDGTRLSIL.